These 14 T cell receptor beta chains came from one sample sequenced in a study of blood T cell repertoires in COVID-19. Clones were sequenced by immunoSEQ multiplex PCR, and TCRdb holds only the in-frame ones, with some missing. Among some 170,000 clones listed, about 80% were seen once. Sequenced: peripheral blood. The source is a woman aged 65 to 85 with acute or convalescent COVID-19.

The V and J genes are TRBV5-1 and TRBJ1-1, with D uncertain. CDR1 is SGHRS and CDR2 is YFSETQ in the germline V gene. V shed 1 base and J shed 4 bases, with 11 bases lying between them. The CDR3 contains 14 residues. The CDR3 protein is CASSLTGMGTEAFF. CDR3 bases: TGCGCCAGCAGCTTGACGGGGATGGGCACTGAAGCTTTCTTT.

The rearrangement uses TRBV12-3 or TRBV12-4 and TRBJ2-3; D is possibly TRBD2 (6 bases). The CDR3 covers 12 residues. Trimming removed 5 bases from V and 4 bases from J, with 7 bases in between. The CDR3 DNA reads TGTGCCAGCAGTCGACTAGCAGATACGCAGTATTTT. Translation gives CASSRLADTQYF.

The DNA of the CDR3 is TGTGCCAGCAGCTTGGTAGCGGGGAGAAACACCGGGGAGCTGTTTTTT. This gives the protein CASSLVAGRNTGELFF. The chain combines TRBV5-4 with TRBJ2-2, with 8 nucleotides matching TRBD2. CDR1 and CDR2 (germline): SGHNT, YYREEE (reference sequence). The J segment lost 2 bases and the V segment lost 0 bases, leaving 3 bases of the junction unmatched. This CDR3 comprises 16 residues.

This chain connects TRBV28 to TRBJ1-2; perhaps TRBD1 as D (5 bases). Germline V gene lookup returns CDR1 MDHEN and CDR2 SYDVKM. V lost 10 bases, J lost 8 bases, and 8 bases lay in between. The CDR3 extends over 9 amino acids. The CDR3 nucleotides are TGTGCCACCGGGGGGGGCTACACCTTC. Translation gives CATGGGYTF.

The gene calls are TRBV15 and TRBJ2-7; D remains unclear. The CDR3 length is 14 residues. Germline-derived CDR1 and CDR2 are LNHNV and YYDKDF (reference sequence). V lost 1 base to trimming and J lost 0 bases, with 7 bases between them. This CDR3 reads CATSRVRYSYEQYF. CDR3 DNA: TGTGCCACCAGCAGAGTTCGCTACTCCTACGAGCAGTACTTC. Combining the CDR3 with reference TRBV15 and TRBJ2-7 gives the whole variable domain DAMVIQNPRYQVTQFGKPVTLSCSQTLNHNVMYWYQQKSSQAPKLLFHYYDKDFNNEADTPDNFQSRRPNTSFCFLDIRSPGLGDTAMYLCATSRVRYSYEQYFGPGTRLTVT.

CDR3 protein: CASKWDRDSPLHF. CDR3 nucleotide sequence: TGTGCCAGCAAGTGGGACAGGGACTCACCCCTCCACTTT. The rearrangement uses TRBV6-5 and TRBJ1-6; 9 nucleotides align to TRBD1. Germline CDR1 reads MNHEY; CDR2 reads SVGAGI. CDR3 length: 13 residues. With 7 bases clipped from V and 10 bases from J, the junction kept 5 bases outside the gene matches.

V is TRBV29-1 and J is TRBJ2-7; D is unresolved. Germline V gene data show CDR1 as SQVTM and CDR2 as ANQGSEA. The V gene lost 4 bases and the J gene lost 2 bases, with 12 bases spanning the gap. The CDR3 totals 13 residues. Here the CDR3 DNA reads TGCAGCGTTGGGGCCGTTCCCCCCTACGAGCAGTACTTC. Encoded protein: CSVGAVPPYEQYF.

V is TRBV5-4 and J is TRBJ2-5; D call uncertain. V lost 3 bases to trimming and J lost 2 bases, with 11 bases between them. Germline loops: CDR1 SGHNT, CDR2 YYREEE (reference sequence). The CDR3 spans 14 residues. DNA of the CDR3: TGTGCCAGCAGCTCCACTCAGGCACAAGAGACCCAGTACTTC. This sequence encodes CASSSTQAQETQYF.

The chain combines TRBV27 with TRBJ1-2; TRBD1 matches 7 bases. This CDR3 spans 16 amino acids. Germline lookup yields CDR1 MNHEY and CDR2 SMNVEV (reference sequence). After removal of 7 bases from V and 0 bases from J, the junction contained 11 bases not matched to a gene. The CDR3 nucleotides read TGTGCCAGCAAACCGGGACAGAGTGCCACTAACTATGGCTACACCTTC. Translated: CASKPGQSATNYGYTF.

This chain connects TRBV27 to TRBJ2-2; 7 nucleotides match TRBD2. V lost 2 bases and J lost 6; bases outside the gene matches: 15. The CDR3 spans 18 residues. Per the germline V gene, CDR1 is MNHEY and CDR2 is SMNVEV (reference sequence). CDR3 bases: TGTGCCAGCAGTTTAAAGAGGGCGGGAGCGTCCGGATCCGGGGAGCTGTTTTTT. Its translation: CASSLKRAGASGSGELFF.

This rearrangement joins TRBV7-3 to TRBJ2-5, with 7 bases identical to TRBD1. CDR3 size: 14 residues. Germline V CDR1 and CDR2: SGHTA, FQGTGA. V was pared by 3 bases and J by 3 bases, with 4 bases of the junction left unmatched. CDR3 bases: TGTGCCAGCAGCTTTGGGGGACAGAAAGAGACCCAGTACTTC. Translating it yields CASSFGGQKETQYF.

This clone was detected a few times. The rearrangement links TRBV6-5 to TRBJ1-2; TRBD1 matches at 7 bases. With 7 bases clipped from V and 3 bases from J, the junction kept 2 bases outside the gene matches. CDR3 size: 12 residues. Germline lookup yields CDR1 MNHEY and CDR2 SVGAGI. The chain's CDR3 is CASKGQDYGYTF. For the CDR3, the DNA is TGTGCCAGCAAAGGACAGGACTATGGCTACACCTTC.

The chain links TRBV7-8 to TRBJ1-5, with D unclear. V was clipped by 3 bases and J by 5 bases, with 11 bases between them. The CDR3 covers 14 residues. The germline CDR1 and CDR2 sequences are SGHVS and FQNEAQ. The CDR3, as DNA: TGTGCCAGCAGCTTTTCGGTTGTTGATCAGCCCCAGCATTTT. This gives the protein CASSFSVVDQPQHF.

In its sample, this clone was seen a few times. The chain recombines TRBV6-5 with TRBJ1-4, with 10 positions matching TRBD1. V lost 7 bases to trimming and J lost 8 bases; unmatched junction nucleotides: 7. The length of the CDR3 is 14 residues. Germline V gene data show CDR1 as MNHEY and CDR2 as SVGAGI. The CDR3 sequence: CASILDRGREKLFF. The CDR3 DNA follows: TGTGCCAGCATCCTGGACAGGGGGAGAGAAAAACTGTTTTTT.